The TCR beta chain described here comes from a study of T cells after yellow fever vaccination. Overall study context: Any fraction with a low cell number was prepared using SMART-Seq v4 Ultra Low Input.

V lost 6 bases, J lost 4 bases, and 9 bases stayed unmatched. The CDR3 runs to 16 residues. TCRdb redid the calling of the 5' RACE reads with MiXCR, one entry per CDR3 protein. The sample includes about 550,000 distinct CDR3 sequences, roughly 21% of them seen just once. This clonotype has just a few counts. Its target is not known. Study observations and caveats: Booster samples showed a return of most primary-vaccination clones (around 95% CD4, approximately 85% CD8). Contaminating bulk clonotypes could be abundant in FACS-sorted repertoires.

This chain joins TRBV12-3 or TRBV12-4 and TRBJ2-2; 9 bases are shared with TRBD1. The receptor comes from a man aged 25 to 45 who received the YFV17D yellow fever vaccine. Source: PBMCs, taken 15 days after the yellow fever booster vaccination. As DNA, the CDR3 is TGTGCCAGCAGGCAGGGACAGGGAAGTAGCACCGGGGAGCTGTTTTTT. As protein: CASRQGQGSSTGELFF.